These 3 T cell receptor beta chains were sequenced from one sample in a study of cytomegalovirus exposure and HLA in healthy donors. The PCR made use of 60 Vbeta and 13 Jbeta primers. The table came from immunoSEQ multiplex PCR; TCRdb's copy has only in-frame clones and leaves some out. The sample lists about 180,000 clones; about 85% were seen once. Input material: PBMCs. The receptors derive from a girl aged 5 to 17 in good health and CMV-seropositive.

This rearrangement joins TRBV19 to TRBJ2-3; 8 bases match TRBD2. The CDR3 is 18 amino acids. The J segment lost 2 bases and the V segment lost 1 base, leaving 11 bases of the junction unmatched. Germline V gene data show CDR1 as LNHDA and CDR2 as SQIVND (reference sequence). This CDR3 is CASSIGTPSGWTTDTQYF. CDR3 nucleotide sequence: TGTGCCAGTAGTATAGGGACCCCTAGCGGGTGGACCACAGATACGCAGTATTTT.

The CDR3 sequence: CASSLAGATGRALVEQFF. The CDR3 DNA reads TGTGCCAGCAGCTTAGCGGGGGCTACCGGGAGGGCCTTGGTAGAGCAGTTCTTC. The rearrangement links TRBV7-2 to TRBJ2-1, with 8 bases fitting TRBD2. Germline V gene sequence: CDR1 SGHTA, CDR2 FQGNSA. The V gene end was trimmed by 0 bases and the J gene end by 10 bases; junction bases not matched to a gene: 17. CDR3 length: 18 amino acids.

The V call is TRBV19, the J call TRBJ1-1; no reliable D call. The CDR3 spans 14 residues. CDR1 is LNHDA, CDR2 SQIVND, per germline (reference sequence). Trimming stripped 0 bases from V and 5 bases from J, with 10 bases between. DNA for the CDR3: TGTGCCAGTAGTATAGAGGGGAGAGGGACTGAAGCTTTCTTT. Protein product: CASSIEGRGTEAFF.